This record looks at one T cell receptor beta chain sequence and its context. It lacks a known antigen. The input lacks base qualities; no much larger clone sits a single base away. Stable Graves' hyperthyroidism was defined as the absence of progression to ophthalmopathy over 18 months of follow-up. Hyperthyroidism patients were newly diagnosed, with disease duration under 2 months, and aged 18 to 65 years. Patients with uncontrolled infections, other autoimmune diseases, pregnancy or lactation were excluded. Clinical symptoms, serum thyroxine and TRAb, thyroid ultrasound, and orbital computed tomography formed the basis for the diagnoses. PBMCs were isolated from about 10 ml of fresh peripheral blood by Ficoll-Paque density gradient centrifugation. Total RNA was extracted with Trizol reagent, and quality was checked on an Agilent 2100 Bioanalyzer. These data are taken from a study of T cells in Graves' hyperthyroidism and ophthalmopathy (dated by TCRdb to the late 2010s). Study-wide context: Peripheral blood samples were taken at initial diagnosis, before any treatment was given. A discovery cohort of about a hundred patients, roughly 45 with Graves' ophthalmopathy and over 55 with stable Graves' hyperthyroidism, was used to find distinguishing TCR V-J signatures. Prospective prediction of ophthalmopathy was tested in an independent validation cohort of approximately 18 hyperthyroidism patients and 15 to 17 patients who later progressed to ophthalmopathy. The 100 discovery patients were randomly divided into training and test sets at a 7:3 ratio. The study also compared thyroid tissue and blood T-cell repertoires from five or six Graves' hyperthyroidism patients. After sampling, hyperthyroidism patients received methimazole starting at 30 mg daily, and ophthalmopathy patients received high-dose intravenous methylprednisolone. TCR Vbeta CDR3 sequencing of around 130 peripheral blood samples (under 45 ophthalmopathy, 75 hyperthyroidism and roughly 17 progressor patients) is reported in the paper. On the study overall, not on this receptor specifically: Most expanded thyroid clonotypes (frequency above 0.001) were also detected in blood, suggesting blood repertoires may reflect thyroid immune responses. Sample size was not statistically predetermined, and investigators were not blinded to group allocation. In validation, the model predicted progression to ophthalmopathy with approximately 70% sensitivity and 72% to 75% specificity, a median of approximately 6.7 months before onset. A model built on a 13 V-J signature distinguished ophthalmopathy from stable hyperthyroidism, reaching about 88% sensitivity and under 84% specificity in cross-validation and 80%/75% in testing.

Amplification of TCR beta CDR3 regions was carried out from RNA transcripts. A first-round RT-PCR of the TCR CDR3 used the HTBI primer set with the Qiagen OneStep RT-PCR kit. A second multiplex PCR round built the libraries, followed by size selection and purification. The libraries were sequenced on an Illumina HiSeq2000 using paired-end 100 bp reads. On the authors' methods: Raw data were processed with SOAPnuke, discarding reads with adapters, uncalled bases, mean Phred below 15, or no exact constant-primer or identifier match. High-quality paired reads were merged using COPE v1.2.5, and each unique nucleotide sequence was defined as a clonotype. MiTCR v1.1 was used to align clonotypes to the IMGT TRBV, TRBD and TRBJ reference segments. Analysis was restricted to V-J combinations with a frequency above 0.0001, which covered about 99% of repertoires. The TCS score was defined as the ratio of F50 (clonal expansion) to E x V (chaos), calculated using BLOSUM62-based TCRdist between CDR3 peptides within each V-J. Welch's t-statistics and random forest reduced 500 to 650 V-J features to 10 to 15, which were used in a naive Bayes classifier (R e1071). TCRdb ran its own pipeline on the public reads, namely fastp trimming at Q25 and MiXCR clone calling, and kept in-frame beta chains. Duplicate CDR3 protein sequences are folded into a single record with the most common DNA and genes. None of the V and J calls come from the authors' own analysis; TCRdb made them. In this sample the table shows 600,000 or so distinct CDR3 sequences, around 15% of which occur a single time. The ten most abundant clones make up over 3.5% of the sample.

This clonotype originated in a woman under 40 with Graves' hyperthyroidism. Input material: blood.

The CDR3 protein is CASSPGRGHEQFF. In nucleotides, the sequence is TGTGCCAGCAGCCCAGGGAGGGGCCATGAGCAGTTCTTC. The receptor chain draws on TRBV11-3 and TRBJ2-1; 7 bases in the junction line up with TRBD2. Sequences SGHNT (CDR1) and YENEEA (CDR2) are obtained from the germline V gene. Trimming removed 5 bases from V and 8 bases from J; the gene matches leave 6 bases unexplained. Taken from cysteine to phenylalanine, the CDR3 has 13 residues. The sequence is cut down to CDR3 DNA, 39 bases in frame from base 1.